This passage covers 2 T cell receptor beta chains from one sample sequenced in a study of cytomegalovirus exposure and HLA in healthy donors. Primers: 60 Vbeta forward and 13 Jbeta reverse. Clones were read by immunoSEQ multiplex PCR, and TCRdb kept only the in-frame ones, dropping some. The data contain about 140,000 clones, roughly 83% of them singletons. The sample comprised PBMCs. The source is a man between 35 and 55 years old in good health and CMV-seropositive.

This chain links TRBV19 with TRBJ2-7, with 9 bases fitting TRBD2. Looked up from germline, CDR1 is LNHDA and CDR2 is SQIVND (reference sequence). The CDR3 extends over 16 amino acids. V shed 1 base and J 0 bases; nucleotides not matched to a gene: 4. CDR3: CASSIGPSGNSYEQYF. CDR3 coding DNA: TGTGCCAGTAGTATAGGCCCTAGCGGGAACTCCTACGAGCAGTACTTC.

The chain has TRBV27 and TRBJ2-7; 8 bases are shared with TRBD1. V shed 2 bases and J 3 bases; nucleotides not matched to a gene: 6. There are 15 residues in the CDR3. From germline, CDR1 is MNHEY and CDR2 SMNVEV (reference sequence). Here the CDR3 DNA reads TGTGCCAGCAGTTTAGTAACAGGGGGTCACTACGAGCAGTACTTC. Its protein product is CASSLVTGGHYEQYF.